The rows below give T cell receptor beta chains drawn from one sample of a study of post-analysis software for immune sequencing data. MiXCR, run by TCRdb on the PCR reads, gives a single entry per CDR3 protein. The sample lists 450,000 or so distinct CDR3 sequences; under 55% were seen once. Sequencing was carried out using blood. Every receptor here comes from a girl between 10 and 17 years old with multiple sclerosis. CDR3s include the opening cysteine and the closing phenylalanine or tryptophan. D genes are given only for firm matches. A clone size is listed for some rows: how often the clone was seen (once, few, many), or a class if it is expanded.

V,J,size,D,DNA,CDR3
TRBV29-1,TRBJ2-7,few,NA,TGCAGCGTTGTTAGGGCACTTGACTACGAGCAGTACTTC,CSVVRALDYEQYF
TRBV4-3,TRBJ2-7,NA,TRBD2,TGCGCCAGCAGCCAAGATATGGAACTAGCGGGAAACTACGAGCAGTACTTC,CASSQDMELAGNYEQYF
TRBV7-9,TRBJ2-5,NA,NA,TGTGCCAGCAGCCCGACAGCGTACCAAGAGACCCAGTACTTC,CASSPTAYQETQYF
TRBV9,TRBJ2-5,few,TRBD2,TGTGCCAGCAGCTTTCGAGGACTAGCGGGAGGGGAGCAGTACTTC,CASSFRGLAGGEQYF
TRBV20-1,TRBJ2-7,few,NA,TGCAGTGCTCTCGGAGGCACCTACGAGCAGTACTTC,CSALGGTYEQYF
TRBV19,TRBJ2-1,NA,NA,TGTGCCAGTAGTATTTACGGACCCAACGTGGGCACCTACAATGAGCAGTTCTTC,CASSIYGPNVGTYNEQFF
TRBV20-1,TRBJ2-7,NA,TRBD1,TGCAGTGCTAGAGCCGGGACAGGGTCCTACGAGCAGTACTTC,CSARAGTGSYEQYF
TRBV29-1,TRBJ2-7,NA,TRBD1,TGCAGCGTTGAAGATCAGGGGGCCTACGAGCAGTACTTC,CSVEDQGAYEQYF
TRBV7-2,TRBJ2-5,NA,NA,TGTGCCAGCAGCCGAAAGCTCATGGGCGAGACCCAGTACTTC,CASSRKLMGETQYF
TRBV10-3,TRBJ1-1,few,NA,TGTGCCATCAGTGACAATACTGAAGCTTTCTTT,CAISDNTEAFF
TRBV19,TRBJ1-5,once,NA,TGTGCCAGTACCGAAGTCGGCAGAAACAATCAGCCCCAGCATTTT,CASTEVGRNNQPQHF
TRBV12-3/TRBV12-4,TRBJ2-7,few,NA,TGTGCCAGCAGTTTACCCAACTACGAGCAGTACTTC,CASSLPNYEQYF
TRBV4-3,TRBJ1-4,NA,TRBD1,TGCGCCAGCAGCCTATCGACAGGGTCCTCCGAAAAACTGTTTTTT,CASSLSTGSSEKLFF
TRBV20-1,TRBJ2-1,few,NA,TGCAGTGTCTACAGCACCTACAATGAGCAGTTCTTC,CSVYSTYNEQFF
TRBV10-3,TRBJ2-7,many,NA,TGTGCCATCAGTGAGTCTTTATACGAGCAGTACTTC,CAISESLYEQYF
TRBV20-1,TRBJ2-7,NA,NA,TGCAGTGCTAGAGGGCAGTTCTACGAGCAGTACTTC,CSARGQFYEQYF
TRBV6-1,TRBJ2-5,many,NA,TGTGCCAGCAGTAGGATACAAGAAGAGACCCAGTACTTC,CASSRIQEETQYF
TRBV20-1,TRBJ2-7,few,NA,TGCAGTGCTAGAGCTTCTGGCAGCTACGAGCAGTACTTC,CSARASGSYEQYF
TRBV27,TRBJ2-1,NA,TRBD2,TGTGCCAGCCGACTAGCGGGAGGGTATGAGCAGTTCTTC,CASRLAGGYEQFF
TRBV9,TRBJ2-3,NA,NA,TGTGCCAGCAGCGTAGATGGAAAATGGACGCAGTATTTT,CASSVDGKWTQYF
TRBV2,TRBJ1-1,once,NA,TGTGCCAGCAGTGTGGGGCAGAACACTGAAGCTTTCTTT,CASSVGQNTEAFF
TRBV20-1,TRBJ1-1,NA,TRBD1,TGCAGTGCTTACGGACAGGGAAGGGGGCGGAACACTGAAGCTTTCTTT,CSAYGQGRGRNTEAFF
TRBV3-1,TRBJ2-4,few,NA,TGTGCCAGCAGCCAAGAGGGTTCTGGGGACATTCAGTACTTC,CASSQEGSGDIQYF
TRBV29-1,TRBJ1-1,NA,TRBD1,TGCAGCGTTAACAGGGGGCCGGGCACTGAAGCTTTCTTT,CSVNRGPGTEAFF
TRBV20-1,TRBJ1-2,NA,TRBD1,TGCAGTGCTTGGTTGTCAGGGGGGAACTATGGCTACACCTTC,CSAWLSGGNYGYTF
TRBV10-3,TRBJ2-1,NA,NA,TGTGCCATCAGTGATGGTCTTAGGGGGGGGCGGATTTACAATGAGCAGTTCTTC,CAISDGLRGGRIYNEQFF
TRBV20-1,TRBJ2-7,few,TRBD1,TGCAGTATTAACTCCTGGACAGGGGGTATGTACGAGCAGTACTTC,CSINSWTGGMYEQYF
TRBV9,TRBJ2-3,NA,NA,TGTGCCAGCAGCTTTGACGGAGACACAGATACGCAGTATTTT,CASSFDGDTDTQYF
TRBV5-5,TRBJ2-5,NA,TRBD1,TGTGCCAGCCAGGGACAGGGTCTTGAAGAGACCCAGTACTTC,CASQGQGLEETQYF
TRBV6-6,TRBJ2-3,NA,TRBD2,TGTGCCAGCAGTTCAGCGGGAGAATCAGATACGCAGTATTTT,CASSSAGESDTQYF
TRBV7-7,TRBJ2-5,NA,TRBD1,TGTGCTAGCAGCTTAGAGAGGGGGCTTGGGACCCAGTACTTC,CASSLERGLGTQYF
TRBV20-1,TRBJ2-5,NA,NA,TGCAGTGCTAGAAGGTTGGGGGGATCCCAAGAGACCCAGTACTTC,CSARRLGGSQETQYF
TRBV15,TRBJ2-3,few,NA,TGTGCCACCAGCCGGGACAAAATTTCAGATACGCAGTATTTT,CATSRDKISDTQYF
TRBV6-5,TRBJ2-1,many,NA,TGTGCCAGCAGGGCTACTTCCTACAATGAGCAGTTCTTC,CASRATSYNEQFF
TRBV10-3,TRBJ2-6,NA,NA,TGTGCCACCTTGGGGGTTGGGGCCAACGTCCTGACTTTC,CATLGVGANVLTF
TRBV2,TRBJ2-5,NA,TRBD1,TGTGCCAGCAGTGAAGAACGGACAGGGCGCTACCCAACGGGGGAGCAGTACTTC,CASSEERTGRYPTGEQYF
TRBV13,TRBJ2-7,NA,TRBD1,TGTGCCAGCATTATCCGGACAGGGGGCTTCGAGCAGTACTTC,CASIIRTGGFEQYF
TRBV7-2,TRBJ1-5,NA,NA,TGTGCCAGCAGCTTAGGGGGGGTCGAGGGGGGCGATACTAATCAGCCCCAGCATTTT,CASSLGGVEGGDTNQPQHF
TRBV28,TRBJ1-5,NA,NA,TGTGCCAGCGGTCTAGAGCACCAGCCCCAGCATTTT,CASGLEHQPQHF
TRBV28,TRBJ2-5,NA,NA,TGTGCCAGCAGTGTTCCCTTCCAAGAGACCCAGTACTTC,CASSVPFQETQYF
TRBV6-5,TRBJ2-7,NA,NA,TGTGCCAGCAGTTCTCAGGGCACCTACGAGCAGTACTTC,CASSSQGTYEQYF
TRBV4-1,TRBJ2-1,few,TRBD2,TGCGCCAGCAGCCACGTCACAGTAGCGGGAGCCGGGAATGAGCAGTTCTTC,CASSHVTVAGAGNEQFF
TRBV20-1,TRBJ2-1,NA,TRBD2,TGCAGTGCACCTAAGACTAGCGGGGGGCAGTTCTTC,CSAPKTSGGQFF
TRBV29-1,TRBJ2-7,NA,TRBD2,TGCAGCGTTGAAGACTCGGGAGGGCCGTCCGAGCAGTACTTC,CSVEDSGGPSEQYF
TRBV20-1,TRBJ2-7,NA,TRBD2,TGCAGTGCTAACCCATATAGCGGGAGTCCCTACGAGCAGTACTTC,CSANPYSGSPYEQYF
TRBV28,TRBJ2-3,NA,TRBD2,TGTGCCGGCAGCCCCACCGGACTAGTTAGTTCAGATACGCAGTATTTT,CAGSPTGLVSSDTQYF